The 32 T cell receptor beta chains given below trace back to one sample, sequenced in a study of tissue T cells after allogeneic stem cell transplantation. Clones were read by immunoSEQ multiplex PCR, and TCRdb kept only the in-frame ones, dropping some. The sample yields more than 45,000 clones, approximately 70% seen once. Material: sorted cells pooled from one or two spleens. The receptor set was obtained from a pool of C57BL/6 mice in good health.

In this sample, this clone turned up once. Gene and germline names: mouse. The CDR3 end is not reached by the read, which stops 1 residue before it; the germline J gene fills it in. The genes are TRBV19 and TRBJ1-3; TRBD1 aligns across 11 bases. Germline-derived CDR1 and CDR2 are FNHDT and SITEND (reference sequence). V shed 6 bases and J 0 bases; nucleotides not matched to a gene: 2. CDR3 length equals 15 residues. Partial CDR3 DNA: TGTGCCAGCATGGGACAGGGGGGTTCTGGAAATACGCTCTAT. This sequence encodes CASMGQGGSGNTLY. In full, the CDR3 is CASMGQGGSGNTLYF.

Points on this clone: Here the gene names and germline are mouse. The sequence runs out 1 residue before the end of the CDR3; the remainder is reconstructed from the germline J gene. The chain links TRBV5 to TRBJ2-7; 10 positions match TRBD1. The CDR3 is made up of 15 amino acids. Germline V lookup: CDR1 LGHNA, CDR2 YNLKQL (reference sequence). J lost 4 bases, V lost 0 bases, and 3 bases had no gene match. The sequenced part of the CDR3 DNA is TGTGCCAGCAGCCAAGATGGACAGGGGGGTTATGAACAGTAC. Protein sequence: CASSQDGQGGYEQY. Given in full, the CDR3 is CASSQDGQGGYEQYF.

With regard to this clone: Mouse gene names apply. The read ends 1 residue early relative to the CDR3; the germline J gene fills the gap. This chain uses TRBV12-2 with TRBJ1-6; a weak D match, TRBD1 (5 bases). TRBJ1-6 is filed as an ORF, its function uncertain. Germline V lookup: CDR1 SGHLS, CDR2 HYDKME. The CDR3 is 14 residues long. V was clipped by 4 bases and J by 6 bases, with 12 bases between them. The part of the CDR3 DNA that was read is TGTGCCAGCTCCCCCGCCAGGGCTAATTCGCCCCTCTAC. Amino acid sequence: CASSPARANSPLY. The entire CDR3 reads CASSPARANSPLYF.

A word on this clone: These gene names are mouse names. The read ends 1 residue before the CDR3 terminus; that terminus is restored from the germline J gene. The chain employs TRBV13-3 and TRBJ2-5, with TRBD2 as a possible D gene (7 bases). The germline V gene encodes CDR1 NNHDY and CDR2 SYVADS. V lost 3 bases and J lost 2, with 10 bases in between. This CDR3 contains 14 residues. CDR3 in amino acids: CASSGGAGQDTQYF. The sequenced part of the CDR3 DNA is TGTGCCAGCAGTGGGGGGGCGGGCCAAGACACCCAGTAC.

Details on this clone: The listed genes are named as in mouse. The DNA ends 1 residue before the CDR3 does, and the rest of the CDR3 is filled in from the germline J gene. Distinct nucleotide sequences in the sample also encode this CDR3. The V and J genes are TRBV4 and TRBJ2-1, with 9 bases that match TRBD2. The germline CDR1 and CDR2 sequences are LGHDT and YNNKQL (reference sequence). The CDR3 has 15 residues. The ends lost 4 bases at V and 3 bases at J; junction bases unmatched: 4. The part of the CDR3 DNA that was read is TGTGCCAGCAGCTCCTTGGGGGGGCGCTATGCTGAGCAGTTC. This codes for CASSSLGGRYAEQF. The CDR3 in its entirety is CASSSLGGRYAEQFF.

This clone has just a few counts. The listed genes are named as in mouse. Read coverage stops 1 residue before the CDR3 terminus; the germline J gene supplies the remainder. V is TRBV31 and J is TRBJ2-3; TRBD2 aligns across 7 bases. V lost 0 bases to trimming and J lost 4 bases; unmatched junction nucleotides: 1. The CDR3 contains 13 residues. The germline CDR1 and CDR2 sequences are GKSSPN and SITVG. The CDR3 here is CAWSLGGTETLYF. The CDR3 bases that were read are TGTGCCTGGAGTCTGGGGGGGACAGAAACGCTGTAT.

Of note for this clone: Gene names are mouse gene names. The sequence runs out 1 residue before the end of the CDR3; the remainder is reconstructed from the germline J gene. This sequence joins TRBV19 and TRBJ2-5, with 10 bases aligning to TRBD2. There are 14 residues in the CDR3. V lost 2 bases, J lost 8 bases, and 5 bases stayed unmatched. CDR1 and CDR2 (germline): FNHDT, SITEND (reference sequence). The covered CDR3 bases are TGTGCCAGCAGTATGGGGACTGGGGAGGGCACCCAGTAC. It specifies CASSMGTGEGTQY. The whole CDR3 region reads CASSMGTGEGTQYF.

A word on this clone: Gene names are the mouse ones. Sequencing ends 1 residue short of the CDR3 end; the germline J gene provides the rest. V and J are TRBV5 and TRBJ1-1; 7 bases match TRBD1. V trimming: 2 bases; J trimming: 0 bases; junction bases outside the gene matches: 3. The CDR3 has 15 amino acids. CDR1 LGHNA and CDR2 YNLKQL come from the germline V gene (reference sequence). Incomplete CDR3 DNA: TGTGCCAGCAGCCAACCGGGACAGACAAACACAGAAGTCTTC. Protein product: CASSQPGQTNTEVF. The whole CDR3 protein is CASSQPGQTNTEVFF.

About this clone: Gene names refer to mouse genes. From the germline J gene comes the end of the CDR3, since the read stops 1 residue before it. The chain carries TRBV23 and TRBJ2-5; the table calls TRBD1, which could not be checked here. CDR1 KGHTA and CDR2 FQNQQP come from the germline V gene. The CDR3 spans 13 residues. The CDR3 spells CSSRQGEGDTQYF. CDR3 DNA (partial): TGCTCCAGCAGACAGGGGGAGGGAGACACCCAGTAC.

As regards this clone: The genes are named according to mouse. The same CDR3 is also encoded by other DNA sequences in this sample. The DNA read from the CDR3 is TGCACCTGCAGTGCAGACAGCAACAACCAGGCTCCGCTT. Translating it yields CTCSADSNNQAPL. The whole CDR3 is CTCSADSNNQAPLF. V gene TRBV1 combines with J gene TRBJ1-5, with D unresolved. The missing CDR3 end, 1 residue past where the read stops, is filled in from the germline J gene. Germline loops: CDR1 NSQYPW, CDR2 LRSPGD (reference sequence). V lost 0 bases, J lost 1 base, and 4 bases lay in between. The CDR3 is 14 residues long.

In the case of this clone: The gene names here belong to mouse. Sequencing ends 1 residue short of the CDR3 end; the germline J gene provides the rest. The J gene is TRBJ1-4, the V gene TRBV19, with D maybe TRBD1 (5 bases). The germline gives CDR1 FNHDT, CDR2 SITEND (reference sequence). Trimming removed 2 bases at V and 7 bases at J, with 15 bases between. This CDR3 spans 15 amino acids. The CDR3 spells CASSIWAGYGERLFF. The sequenced CDR3 bases are TGTGCCAGCAGTATTTGGGCAGGGTACGGCGAAAGATTATTT.

On this clone: The gene names here belong to mouse. The CDR3 goes on 1 residue after the read ends, and that part is filled in from the germline J gene. The chain is built from TRBV12-2 and TRBJ2-5; no clear D gene. The CDR3 covers 12 residues. The germline V gene has CDR1 SGHLS and CDR2 HYDKME. V dropped 2 bases and J dropped 4 bases, with 6 bases sitting between them. The CDR3: CASSHFKDTQYF. The DNA read from the CDR3 is TGTGCCAGCTCTCACTTCAAAGACACCCAGTAC.

In the case of this clone: Mouse germline and gene names are used. The read ends 1 residue shy of where the CDR3 ends; the end is completed using the germline J gene. The genes are TRBV13-2 and TRBJ2-1, with D possibly matching TRBD2 (6 bases). The CDR3 has 14 residues. The germline V and J ends were trimmed by 2 bases and 4 bases, with 10 bases remaining between them. CDR1 is NNHNN, CDR2 SYGAGS, per germline (reference sequence). CDR3 DNA (partial): TGTGCCAGCGGTGAATTGGGGGATTATGCTGAGCAGTTC. Translation: CASGELGDYAEQF. The CDR3, in full, reads CASGELGDYAEQFF.

Of note for this clone: Gene names refer to mouse genes. The read comes to an end 1 residue before the CDR3 does, leaving the germline J gene to fill in the end. J is TRBJ2-2 and V is TRBV26, with D possibly matching TRBD1 (6 bases). This CDR3 spans 14 amino acids. Germline CDR1 reads KGHPV; CDR2 reads FQNQEV (reference sequence). Trimming took off 4 bases at V and 1 base at J, with 7 bases between the two ends. CDR3 sequence: CASSPGQNTGQLYF. CDR3 bases read: TGTGCCAGCAGTCCGGGACAAAACACCGGGCAGCTCTAC. The full variable domain, completed using reference TRBV26 and TRBJ2-2, is NSKVIQTPRYLVKGQGQKAKMRCIPEKGHPVVFWYQQNKNNEFKFLINFQNQEVLQQIDMTEKRFSAECPSNSPCSLEIQSSEAGDSALYLCASSPGQNTGQLYFGEGSKLTVL.

A note on this clone: Here the gene names and germline are mouse. The read finishes 1 residue shy of the CDR3 end, and the germline J gene is used to complete it. The V call is TRBV23, the J call TRBJ2-4; TRBD1 reflects the table's D call only, with no check against the DNA. The CDR3 totals 15 residues. Germline assignment: CDR1 KGHTA and CDR2 FQNQQP. CDR3 protein: CSSSQGTTSQNTLYF. CDR3 DNA (partial): TGCTCCAGCAGTCAGGGGACAACTAGTCAAAACACCTTGTAC.

To note about this clone: Here the gene names and germline are mouse. Sequencing ends 1 residue short of the CDR3 end; the germline J gene provides the rest. In the same sample, other DNA sequences code for this CDR3. The chain recombines TRBV26 with TRBJ2-5, with TRBD1 matching 8 bases. The CDR3 covers 14 residues. The trim removed 6 bases at V and 5 bases at J, leaving 7 bases unmatched. In germline, CDR1 is KGHPV, CDR2 FQNQEV (reference sequence). CDR3 bases read: TGTGCCAGCAGCCTGAGCAGGGGGCCAGACACCCAGTAC. Protein: CASSLSRGPDTQY. The whole CDR3 is CASSLSRGPDTQYF.

With regard to this clone: Here the gene names and germline are mouse. The read terminates 1 residue before the CDR3 end, so the remaining end is supplied by the germline J gene. J is TRBJ1-6 and V is TRBV13-2; D not resolved. TRBJ1-6 is an ORF, and what it does is uncertain. This CDR3 spans 16 amino acids. Per the germline V gene, CDR1 is NNHNN and CDR2 is SYGAGS (reference sequence). Deletions cut 0 bases from V and 0 bases from J, with 7 bases between. Partial CDR3 DNA: TGTGCCAGCGGTGATGACCGGCTTTCCTATAATTCGCCCCTCTAC. As protein: CASGDDRLSYNSPLY. The entire CDR3 protein is CASGDDRLSYNSPLYF.

Points on this clone: Each gene name is a mouse one. The read halts 1 residue ahead of the CDR3 end, with the missing end drawn from the germline J gene. The V call is TRBV2, the J call TRBJ2-5; D unclear. CDR3 length: 13 amino acids. The germline gives CDR1 LGHNA, CDR2 YSYQKL. Trimming pared 0 bases from V and 10 bases from J, leaving 11 bases between. The part of the CDR3 DNA that was read is TGTGCCAGCAGCCAAGATCTGACTAATCCCCAGTAC. Its protein product is CASSQDLTNPQY. In full, the CDR3 is CASSQDLTNPQYF.

Points on this clone: The germline and genes are mouse ones. The CDR3 end falls 1 residue outside the read, so it is completed with the germline J gene. Within the sample, other DNA sequences also encode this same CDR3. The rearrangement joins TRBV1 to TRBJ2-5; TRBD2 matches 9 bases. V gave up 3 bases and J gave up 6 bases; unmatched junction bases: 4. The germline CDR1 and CDR2 sequences are NSQYPW and LRSPGD (reference sequence). The CDR3 spans 14 residues. The CDR3 region is CTCSAGGARDTQYF. The sequenced part of the CDR3 DNA is TGCACCTGCAGTGCTGGGGGGGCGCGTGACACCCAGTAC.

A note on this clone: Gene names are the mouse ones. The read finishes 1 residue shy of the CDR3 end, and the germline J gene is used to complete it. V gene TRBV5 combines with J gene TRBJ2-4; TRBD2 might be the D (7 bases). Germline V gene data show CDR1 as LGHNA and CDR2 as YNLKQL (reference sequence). The V and J ends lost 0 bases and 0 bases respectively, with 13 bases between them. This CDR3 contains 17 residues. The sequenced CDR3 bases are TGTGCCAGCAGCCAAGATCTGGGGGCTGGGAGTCAAAACACCTTGTAC. It specifies CASSQDLGAGSQNTLY. The complete CDR3 protein is CASSQDLGAGSQNTLYF.

With respect to this clone: Gene names follow the mouse nomenclature. Read coverage stops 1 residue before the CDR3 terminus; the germline J gene supplies the remainder. This chain links TRBV15 with TRBJ2-3; 10 bases align to TRBD1. The CDR3 totals 15 residues. J gave up 1 base and V 4 bases, and 2 bases lay outside the gene matches. The V gene's germline CDR1 is SGHND and CDR2 FRSKSL. The CDR3 sequence: CASSSGTGGAETLYF. Partial CDR3 DNA: TGTGCCAGCAGTTCCGGGACAGGGGGTGCAGAAACGCTGTAT. Using reference TRBV15 and TRBJ2-3 for the parts outside the CDR3, the full variable domain is DAGVTQTPRHEVAEKGQTIILKCEPVSGHNDLFWYRQTKIQGLELLSYFRSKSLMEDGGAFKDRFKAEMLNSSFSTLKIQPTEPKDSAVYLCASSSGTGGAETLYFGSGTRLTVL.

The sample holds a few counts of this clone. All gene names here are mouse names. The read ends 1 residue shy of where the CDR3 ends; the end is completed using the germline J gene. V gene TRBV2 combines with J gene TRBJ2-7; unclear D gene. Trimming removed 0 bases from V and 0 bases from J, with 6 bases in between. The CDR3 sequence is 14 residues long. CDR1 is LGHNA, CDR2 YSYQKL, per germline. The CDR3 loop is CASSQDRSSYEQYF. Partial CDR3 DNA: TGTGCCAGCAGCCAAGATCGGAGCTCCTATGAACAGTAC.

This clone was seen only once. Germline and genes here are mouse. From the germline J gene comes the end of the CDR3, since the read stops 1 residue before it. The rearrangement joins TRBV2 to TRBJ1-1, with D perhaps matching TRBD1 (6 bases). This CDR3 is 14 amino acids long. The V end lost 0 bases, the J end lost 4 bases, and 9 bases lay between the germline ends. Germline CDR1 and CDR2: LGHNA and YSYQKL. CDR3 sequence reads: CASSQDGGRTEVFF. The DNA read from the CDR3 is TGTGCCAGCAGCCAAGATGGGGGGCGCACAGAAGTCTTC.

A remark on this clone: Gene names and germline match the mouse. The read ends 1 residue shy of where the CDR3 ends; the end is completed using the germline J gene. The chain uses TRBV5 and TRBJ1-4; 7 bases map to TRBD1. The germline gives CDR1 LGHNA, CDR2 YNLKQL (reference sequence). With 2 bases clipped from V and 3 bases from J, the junction kept 3 bases outside the gene matches. The CDR3 is 15 amino acids. The CDR3 region is CASSQSGTANERLFF. The covered CDR3 bases are TGTGCCAGCAGCCAATCCGGGACAGCCAACGAAAGATTATTT.

There are a few counts of this clone. The genes are named according to mouse. The CDR3 end lies 1 residue beyond the end of the read and is filled in from the germline J gene. The rearrangement joins TRBV3 to TRBJ2-7; 11 nucleotides line up with TRBD2. The CDR3 is 15 residues long. The junction had 7 bases not matched to a gene; V was cut back by 5 bases and J by 4 bases. Germline lookup yields CDR1 SNHLY and CDR2 FYNGKV (reference sequence). Here the CDR3 reads CASSRWTGGTYEQYF. Partial CDR3 DNA: TGTGCCAGCAGCCGCTGGACTGGGGGGACGTATGAACAGTAC.

On this clone itself: Germline and genes here are mouse. The read terminates 1 residue ahead of where the CDR3 ends, so the germline J gene completes it. V and J are TRBV20 and TRBJ1-6; D is perhaps TRBD1 (5 bases). Being an ORF, TRBJ1-6 has a function that is uncertain. CDR3 length: 15 residues. From germline, CDR1 is GFQATS and CDR2 STVNSAI. The germline V and J ends were trimmed by 0 bases and 2 bases, with 8 bases remaining between them. This CDR3 reads CGARESGTYNSPLYF. The CDR3 DNA, read in part, is TGTGGTGCTAGGGAGTCAGGGACCTATAATTCGCCCCTCTAC.

Details on this clone: All gene names here are mouse names. This CDR3 is CASSLGQGGTEVFF. The CDR3 bases that were read are TGTGCAAGCAGCTTAGGACAGGGTGGCACAGAAGTCTTC. The rearrangement links TRBV16 to TRBJ1-1; 7 bases are a match to TRBD1. The read halts 1 residue ahead of the CDR3 end, with the missing end drawn from the germline J gene. V was clipped by 1 base and J by 4 bases; unmatched bases: 3. Germline lookup yields CDR1 SGHSA and CDR2 FRNQAP. This CDR3 has 14 residues.

As regards this clone: Mouse names are used for the genes. Coverage ceases 1 residue before the CDR3 finishes, and the germline J gene fills in the end. This chain joins TRBV19 and TRBJ2-3; D remains ambiguous. V lost 7 bases to trimming and J lost 0 bases, with 9 bases between them. The CDR3 runs 13 residues. The germline V gene has CDR1 FNHDT and CDR2 SITEND (reference sequence). CDR3 residues: CASGPFSAETLYF. CDR3 DNA (partial): TGTGCCAGCGGTCCGTTTAGTGCAGAAACGCTGTAT. Filled out from reference TRBV19 and TRBJ2-3, the complete variable domain reads GGIITQTPKFLIGQEGQKLTLKCQQNFNHDTMYWYRQDSGKGLRLIYYSITENDLQKGDLSEGYDASREKKSSFSLTVTSAQKNEMAVFLCASGPFSAETLYFGSGTRLTVL.

This clone turned up a few times. The genes and germline here are from mouse. The missing CDR3 end, 1 residue past where the read stops, is filled in from the germline J gene. The J gene is TRBJ2-4, the V gene TRBV2; possibly TRBD2 for D (7 bases). V was clipped by 1 base and J by 1 base, with 9 bases between them. CDR1 is LGHNA and CDR2 is YSYQKL in the germline V gene. This CDR3 contains 15 residues. CDR3 residues: CASSQGGAGQNTLYF. Partial CDR3 DNA: TGTGCCAGCAGCCAAGGGGGGGCGGGTCAAAACACCTTGTAC.

About this clone itself: Mouse germline and gene names are used. The DNA ends 1 residue before the CDR3 does, and the rest of the CDR3 is filled in from the germline J gene. The chain has TRBV14 and TRBJ2-5; 10 bases agree with TRBD2. The CDR3 extends over 14 amino acids. Germline trimming cut 5 bases from V and 3 bases from J; bases unmatched to any gene: 3. Germline CDR1 reads SGHDT; CDR2 reads FRDEAV. The part of the CDR3 DNA that was read is TGTGCCAGCAGAAACTGGGGGGGGCAAGACACCCAGTAC. Encoded protein: CASRNWGGQDTQY. The entire CDR3 protein is CASRNWGGQDTQYF.

Turning to this clone: Genes here carry mouse names. The CDR3 goes on 1 residue after the read ends, and that part is filled in from the germline J gene. The chain joins TRBV12-2 to TRBJ2-7; TRBD1 matches 8 bases. The trim removed 0 bases at V and 0 bases at J, leaving 0 bases unmatched. The CDR3 has 14 residues. Per germline, CDR1 SGHLS and CDR2 HYDKME. The CDR3 loop reads CASSLGTGSYEQYF. Partial CDR3 DNA: TGTGCCAGCTCTCTCGGGACAGGCTCCTATGAACAGTAC.

In regard to this clone: Gene names refer to mouse genes. The CDR3 goes on 1 residue after the read ends, and that part is filled in from the germline J gene. The chain couples TRBV12-1 to TRBJ2-3, with 7 bases fitting TRBD2. The ends lost 0 bases at V and 0 bases at J; junction bases unmatched: 8. Germline loops: CDR1 SGHSN, CDR2 HYEKVE. The CDR3 has 17 residues. The CDR3 loop is CASSLAWGDSSAETLYF. The part of the CDR3 DNA that was read is TGTGCCAGCTCTCTCGCATGGGGGGACTCTAGTGCAGAAACGCTGTAT.